The next 18 T cell receptor beta chains were all read from a single sample in a study of blood T cell repertoires in COVID-19. TCRdb keeps only in-frame clones here, not all; method: immunoSEQ multiplex PCR. The table shows tens of thousands of clones, with roughly 80% occurring only once. Material: peripheral blood. The receptors derive from a woman aged 70-85 years with acute or convalescent COVID-19.

The rearrangement links TRBV19 to TRBJ2-2; 9 positions match TRBD1. The V segment lost 9 bases and the J segment 5 bases; nucleotides outside the gene matches: 4. CDR1 and CDR2 from the germline V gene are LNHDA and SQIVND (reference sequence). CDR3 length: 13 amino acids. As DNA, the CDR3 is TGTGCCAGCAAGGACAGGGGAACCGGGGAGCTGTTTTTT. This gives the protein CASKDRGTGELFF.

V and J are TRBV29-1 and TRBJ2-7; 7 nucleotides align to TRBD1. Germline CDR1 SQVTM, CDR2 ANQGSEA. The CDR3 has 11 amino acids. V was clipped by 7 bases and J by 4 bases; unmatched bases: 4. CDR3 in DNA: TGCAGCGGGGGACAGTCTTACGAGCAGTACTTC. Its protein product is CSGGQSYEQYF.

The chain links TRBV5-4 to TRBJ2-3; a possible D gene is TRBD1 (6 bases). Trimming removed 1 base at V and 6 bases at J, with 18 bases between. Germline-derived CDR1 and CDR2 are SGHNT and YYREEE (reference sequence). This CDR3 comprises 16 residues. Here the CDR3 reads CASSLSLQRGGDTQYF. The DNA for the CDR3 is TGTGCCAGCAGCTTGTCCCTGCAGAGAGGGGGTGATACGCAGTATTTT. The full variable domain, in which reference TRBV5-4 and TRBJ2-3 provide the parts outside the CDR3, is ETGVTQSPTHLIKTRGQQVTLRCSSQSGHNTVSWYQQALGQGPQFIFQYYREEENGRGNFPPRFSGLQFPNYSSELNVNALELDDSALYLCASSLSLQRGGDTQYFGPGTRLTVL.

The DNA for the CDR3 is TGCAGCGTTGACACGTTTCGGGCTTTCTTT. This codes for CSVDTFRAFF. The chain recombines TRBV29-1 with TRBJ1-1; D gene ambiguous. CDR1 and CDR2 from the germline V gene are SQVTM and ANQGSEA. Trimming removed 3 bases at V and 11 bases at J, with 10 bases between. The CDR3 runs to 10 residues. Complete variable domain (other parts from reference TRBV29-1 and TRBJ1-1): SAVISQKPSRDICQRGTSLTIQCQVDSQVTMMFWYRQQPGQSLTLIATANQGSEATYESGFVIDKFPISRPNLTFSTLTVSNMSPEDSSIYLCSVDTFRAFFGQGTRLTVV.

The V call is TRBV5-1, the J call TRBJ2-2; the D is unclear. The germline CDR1 and CDR2 sequences are SGHRS and YFSETQ. This CDR3 has 15 residues. Deletions cut 0 bases from V and 1 base from J, with 7 bases between. The CDR3 DNA follows: TGCGCCAGCAGCTTGGGCGACTTGAACACCGGGGAGCTGTTTTTT. Protein sequence: CASSLGDLNTGELFF.

V usage is TRBV5-6 and J usage is TRBJ2-1, with D perhaps TRBD2 (6 bases). V was cut by 0 bases and J by 16 bases, with 29 bases left in between. This CDR3 has 17 amino acids. Germline V gives CDR1 SGHDT, CDR2 YYEEEE. CDR3 sequence reads: CASSLVARWREVGQEFF. The CDR3 coding sequence is TGTGCCAGCAGCTTGGTAGCAAGGTGGAGGGAGGTAGGACAAGAATTCTTC.

V usage is TRBV5-4 and J usage is TRBJ1-5, with 11 bases that match TRBD1. Germline V gene sequence: CDR1 SGHNT, CDR2 YYREEE (reference sequence). CDR3 length: 16 amino acids. Trimming at V came to 4 bases and at J to 6 bases, leaving 9 bases not matched to a gene. The CDR3: CASSMDRGLLGQPQHF. The CDR3 nucleotides are TGTGCCAGCAGCATGGACAGGGGGCTATTAGGTCAGCCCCAGCATTTT.

This clone turned up a few times. The chain joins TRBV3-1 (or the pseudogene TRBV3-2) to TRBJ1-1; TRBD1 aligns across 10 bases. The CDR3 is made up of 16 amino acids. With V trimmed by 6 bases and J by 4 bases, 11 bases remained unmatched. In germline, CDR1 is LGHDT, CDR2 YNNKEL (reference sequence). The CDR3 loop is CASSQPAGQGFTEAFF. The CDR3 DNA is TGTGCCAGCAGTCAACCGGCGGGACAGGGGTTCACTGAAGCTTTCTTT.

This rearrangement joins TRBV3-1 (or the pseudogene TRBV3-2) to TRBJ1-3; 10 positions match TRBD1. This CDR3 has 17 amino acids. J was trimmed by 0 bases and V by 8 bases; bases with no gene match: 10. Germline CDR1 LGHDT, CDR2 YNNKEL (reference sequence). DNA for the CDR3: TGTGCCAGCGGACAATATCGGGACAGGGGCTCTGGAAACACCATATATTTT. Its translation: CASGQYRDRGSGNTIYF.

The chain uses TRBV7-9 and TRBJ1-2; 8 nucleotides line up with TRBD1. Per the germline V gene, CDR1 is SEHNR and CDR2 is FQNEAQ (reference sequence). The CDR3 spans 16 residues. V lost 0 bases to trimming and J lost 7 bases; unmatched junction nucleotides: 10. CDR3 DNA: TGTGCCAGCAGCTTAGCAACTGGACAGGGCGTAGGTGGCTACACCTTC. It codes for CASSLATGQGVGGYTF.

The rearrangement links TRBV5-1 to TRBJ1-2, with D tentatively TRBD1 (6 bases). V gave up 1 base and J gave up 6 bases, with 19 bases separating them. The CDR3 has 16 amino acids. Germline assignment: CDR1 SGHRS and CDR2 YFSETQ. Written as DNA, the CDR3 is TGCGCCAGCAGCTTGACGTTTACAGGGACGGGCCATGGCTACACCTTC. It specifies CASSLTFTGTGHGYTF.

The chain is built from TRBV6-6 and TRBJ2-7; 10 bases map to TRBD2. Germline CDR1 and CDR2: MNHNY and SVGAGI (reference sequence). The CDR3 has 14 amino acids. Trimming removed 7 bases from V and 4 bases from J; junction bases left unmatched: 7. The CDR3 coding sequence is TGTGCCAGCACCACAGCGGGAGGGGGTTACGAGCAGTACTTC. It specifies CASTTAGGGYEQYF.

The sample holds many counts of this clone. This chain connects TRBV3-1 (or the pseudogene TRBV3-2) to TRBJ2-3, with 10 bases matching TRBD1. This CDR3 spans 17 amino acids. Germline lookup yields CDR1 LGHDT and CDR2 YNNKEL (reference sequence). V shed 3 bases, J shed 5 bases, and the junction held 11 bases outside the gene matches. CDR3 DNA sequence: TGTGCCAGCAGCCAGCACACCGTCCGGGACAGGGGAGATACGCAGTATTTT. Translating it yields CASSQHTVRDRGDTQYF.

As regards this clone: Other DNA sequences from this sample encode an identical CDR3 as well. The CDR3 nucleotides read TGTGCCAGCAGCTCCGGGACAGGGGTCTATGGCTACACCTTC. It specifies CASSSGTGVYGYTF. The rearrangement links TRBV28 to TRBJ1-2, with TRBD1 identical over 10 bases. Germline loops: CDR1 MDHEN, CDR2 SYDVKM. The J segment lost 4 bases and the V segment lost 6 bases, leaving 5 bases of the junction unmatched. The CDR3 spans 14 residues.

This clone was observed a handful of times. The chain combines TRBV20-1 with TRBJ2-3, with a tentative D call TRBD2 (5 bases). Trimming stripped 7 bases from V and 6 bases from J, with 11 bases between. Germline assignment: CDR1 DFQATT and CDR2 SNEGSKA (reference sequence). This CDR3 region has 11 residues. CDR3 DNA: TGCAGTGTGCAGTCGGGGGATACGCAGTATTTT. Translation: CSVQSGDTQYF.

Only a few counts were recorded for this clone. V and J are TRBV25-1 and TRBJ2-7; 7 bases line up with TRBD1. CDR1 and CDR2 from the germline V gene are MGHDK and SYGVNS. The ends lost 7 bases at V and 2 bases at J; junction bases unmatched: 5. CDR3 length: 13 residues. This CDR3 reads CASTFQGAYEQYF. In nucleotides, the CDR3 is TGTGCCAGCACCTTTCAGGGGGCCTACGAGCAGTACTTC.

The V call is TRBV19, the J call TRBJ1-6; TRBD1 matches 7 bases. From germline, CDR1 is LNHDA and CDR2 SQIVND (reference sequence). The junction had 6 bases not matched to a gene; V was cut back by 7 bases and J by 9 bases. The CDR3 spans 13 residues. DNA of the CDR3: TGTGCCAGTAAGGAGACAGGGAGTTCACCCCTCCACTTT. Protein: CASKETGSSPLHF.

The gene calls are TRBV30 and TRBJ1-3, with D possibly being TRBD1 (6 bases). Germline CDR1 reads GTSNPN; CDR2 reads SVGIG (reference sequence). The V and J ends lost 0 bases and 0 bases respectively, with 12 bases between them. The CDR3 is 16 residues long. Here the CDR3 DNA reads TGTGCCTGGAGTGTAGGGCAGGGGTCCTCTGGAAACACCATATATTTT. Translated, it gives CAWSVGQGSSGNTIYF. The variable domain in full, completed from reference TRBV30 and TRBJ1-3, reads SQTIHQWPATLVQPVGSPLSLECTVEGTSNPNLYWYRQAAGRGLQLLFYSVGIGQISSEVPQNLSASRPQDRQFILSSKKLLLSDSGFYLCAWSVGQGSSGNTIYFGEGSWLTVV.